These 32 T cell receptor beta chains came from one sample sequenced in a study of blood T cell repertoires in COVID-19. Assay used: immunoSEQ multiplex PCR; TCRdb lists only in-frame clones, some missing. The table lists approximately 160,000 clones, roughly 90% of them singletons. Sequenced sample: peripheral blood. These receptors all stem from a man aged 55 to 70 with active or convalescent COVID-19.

The CDR3 region has the DNA TGTGCCAGCAGCCCTAGTCCGGGCAGGGGGCGGGATCAGCCCCAGCATTTT. This sequence encodes CASSPSPGRGRDQPQHF. The V gene is TRBV7-6, the J gene TRBJ1-5; TRBD1 matches at 8 bases. The CDR3 consists of 17 residues. The V segment lost 5 bases and the J segment 5 bases; nucleotides outside the gene matches: 14. Germline-derived CDR1 and CDR2 are SGHVS and FNYEAQ.

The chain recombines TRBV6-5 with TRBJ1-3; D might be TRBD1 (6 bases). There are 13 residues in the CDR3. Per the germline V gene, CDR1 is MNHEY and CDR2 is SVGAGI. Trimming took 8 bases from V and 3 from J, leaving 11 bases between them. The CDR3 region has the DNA TGTGCCAGCCGGGGGGCTGGTGGAAACACCATATATTTT. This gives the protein CASRGAGGNTIYF.

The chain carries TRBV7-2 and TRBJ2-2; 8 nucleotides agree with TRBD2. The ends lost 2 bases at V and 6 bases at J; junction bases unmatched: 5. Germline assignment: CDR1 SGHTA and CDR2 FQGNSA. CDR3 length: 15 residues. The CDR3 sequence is CASSLLPGGSGELFF. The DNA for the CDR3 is TGTGCCAGCAGCTTATTGCCGGGAGGGTCCGGGGAGCTGTTTTTT.

CDR3 bases: TGCGCCAGCAGCCCTGTTCCGGGACAGGGGGCCCTCTACGAGCAGTACTTC. Its protein product is CASSPVPGQGALYEQYF. The chain is built from TRBV5-1 and TRBJ2-7; 12 bases agree with TRBD1. The CDR3 has 17 amino acids. CDR1 SGHRS and CDR2 YFSETQ come from the germline V gene. V dropped 4 bases and J dropped 3; count of bases not matched to a gene: 11.

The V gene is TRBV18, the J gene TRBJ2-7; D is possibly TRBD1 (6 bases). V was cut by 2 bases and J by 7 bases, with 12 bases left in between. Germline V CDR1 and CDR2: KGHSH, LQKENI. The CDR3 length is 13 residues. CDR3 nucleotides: TGTGCCAGCTCACCAAACAGGGTGGAGGAGCAGTACTTC. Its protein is CASSPNRVEEQYF. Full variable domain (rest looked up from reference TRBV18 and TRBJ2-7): NAGVMQNPRHLVRRRGQEARLRCSPMKGHSHVYWYRQLPEEGLKFMVYLQKENIIDESGMPKERFSAEFPKEGPSILRIQQVVRGDSAAYFCASSPNRVEEQYFGPGTRLTVT.

The CDR3 protein is CASSQDYGGSTDTQYF. In DNA form, the CDR3 reads TGTGCCAGCAGCCAAGATTACGGCGGTAGCACAGATACGCAGTATTTT. The J gene is TRBJ2-3, the V gene TRBV3-1 (or the pseudogene TRBV3-2); D is uncertain. CDR3 length equals 16 residues. Looked up from germline, CDR1 is LGHDT and CDR2 is YNNKEL (reference sequence). Deletions cut 0 bases from V and 0 bases from J, with 10 bases between.

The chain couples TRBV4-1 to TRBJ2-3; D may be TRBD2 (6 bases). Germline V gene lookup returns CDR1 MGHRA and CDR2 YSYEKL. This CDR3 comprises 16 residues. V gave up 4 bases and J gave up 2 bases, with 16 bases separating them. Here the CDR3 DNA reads TGCGCCAGCAGCCCCACCCTGGGGGGAACCACAGATACGCAGTATTTT. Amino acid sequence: CASSPTLGGTTDTQYF.

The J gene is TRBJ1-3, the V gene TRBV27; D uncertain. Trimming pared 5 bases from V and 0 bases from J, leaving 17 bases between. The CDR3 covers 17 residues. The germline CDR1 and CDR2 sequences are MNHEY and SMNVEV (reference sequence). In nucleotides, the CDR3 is TGTGCCAGCAGTCCTCAGGCACCAGCCCTCTCTGGAAACACCATATATTTT. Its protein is CASSPQAPALSGNTIYF.

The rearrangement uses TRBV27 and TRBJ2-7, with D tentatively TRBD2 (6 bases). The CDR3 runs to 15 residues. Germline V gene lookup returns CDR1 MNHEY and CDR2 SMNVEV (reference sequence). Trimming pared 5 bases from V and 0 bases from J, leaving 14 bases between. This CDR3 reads CASSRRDLFSYEQYF. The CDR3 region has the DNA TGTGCCAGCAGTCGTCGGGACTTATTCTCCTACGAGCAGTACTTC.

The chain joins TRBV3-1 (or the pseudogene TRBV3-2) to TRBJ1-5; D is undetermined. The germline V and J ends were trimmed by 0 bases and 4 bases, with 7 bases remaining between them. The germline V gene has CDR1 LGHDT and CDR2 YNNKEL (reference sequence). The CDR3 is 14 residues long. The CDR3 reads CASSQDRRNQPQHF. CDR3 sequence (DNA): TGTGCCAGCAGCCAAGACAGAAGAAATCAGCCCCAGCATTTT.

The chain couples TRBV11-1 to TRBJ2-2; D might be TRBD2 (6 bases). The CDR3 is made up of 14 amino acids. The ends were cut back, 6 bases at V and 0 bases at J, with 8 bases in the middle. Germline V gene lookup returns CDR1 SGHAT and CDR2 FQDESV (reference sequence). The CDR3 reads CASRLAPNTGELFF. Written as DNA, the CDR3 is TGTGCCAGCAGACTAGCCCCGAACACCGGGGAGCTGTTTTTT.

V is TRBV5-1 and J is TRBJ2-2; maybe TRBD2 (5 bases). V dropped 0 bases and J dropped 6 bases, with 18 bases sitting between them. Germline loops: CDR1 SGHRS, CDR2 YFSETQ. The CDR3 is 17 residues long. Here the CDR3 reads CASSLAFTSPGSGELFF. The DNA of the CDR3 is TGCGCCAGCAGCTTGGCCTTTACTAGTCCTGGGTCCGGGGAGCTGTTTTTT.

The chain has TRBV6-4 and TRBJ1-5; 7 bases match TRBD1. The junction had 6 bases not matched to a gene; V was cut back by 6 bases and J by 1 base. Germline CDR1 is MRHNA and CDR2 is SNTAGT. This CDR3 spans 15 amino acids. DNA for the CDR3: TGTGCCAGCAGGGTCACAGGGGACAGCAATCAGCCCCAGCATTTT. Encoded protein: CASRVTGDSNQPQHF.

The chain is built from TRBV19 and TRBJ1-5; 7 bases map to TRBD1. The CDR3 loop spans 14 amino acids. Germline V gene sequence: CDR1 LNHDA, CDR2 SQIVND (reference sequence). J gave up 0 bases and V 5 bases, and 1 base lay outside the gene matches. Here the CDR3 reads CASSGTVSNQPQHF. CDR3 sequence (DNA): TGTGCCAGTAGTGGGACAGTTAGCAATCAGCCCCAGCATTTT.

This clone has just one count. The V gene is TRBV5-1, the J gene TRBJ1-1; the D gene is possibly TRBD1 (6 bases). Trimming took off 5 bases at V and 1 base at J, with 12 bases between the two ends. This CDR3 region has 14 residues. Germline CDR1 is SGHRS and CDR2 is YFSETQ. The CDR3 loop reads CASRNGQPNTEAFF. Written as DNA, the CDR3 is TGCGCCAGCAGAAATGGACAGCCGAACACTGAAGCTTTCTTT.

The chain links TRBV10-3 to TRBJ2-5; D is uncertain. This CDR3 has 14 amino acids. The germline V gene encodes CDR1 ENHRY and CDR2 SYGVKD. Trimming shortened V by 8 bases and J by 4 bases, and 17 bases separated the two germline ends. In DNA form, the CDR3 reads TGTGCCATCCCCGAATGTAGTGAGGTAGAGACCCAGTACTTC. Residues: CAIPECSEVETQYF.

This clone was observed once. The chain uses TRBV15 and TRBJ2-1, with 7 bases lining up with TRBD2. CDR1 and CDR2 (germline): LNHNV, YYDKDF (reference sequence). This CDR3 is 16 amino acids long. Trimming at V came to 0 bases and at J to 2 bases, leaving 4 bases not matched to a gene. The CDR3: CATSRDGAGTYNEQFF. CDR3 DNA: TGTGCCACCAGCAGAGATGGAGCGGGAACCTACAATGAGCAGTTCTTC.

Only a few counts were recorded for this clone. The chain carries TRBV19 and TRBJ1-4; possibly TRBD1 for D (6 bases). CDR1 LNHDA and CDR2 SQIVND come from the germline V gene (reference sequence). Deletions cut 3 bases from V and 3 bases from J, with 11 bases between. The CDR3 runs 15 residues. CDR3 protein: CASSIPRTANEKLFF. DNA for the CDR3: TGTGCCAGTAGTATCCCCAGGACAGCTAATGAAAAACTGTTTTTT.

The CDR3 is CASSLLAGGQETQYF. CDR3 bases: TGCGCCAGCAGCTTGTTAGCGGGGGGCCAAGAGACCCAGTACTTC. The chain employs TRBV5-1 and TRBJ2-5; TRBD2 matches 10 bases. Germline values: CDR1 SGHRS, CDR2 YFSETQ. The CDR3 runs to 15 residues. V was clipped by 1 base and J by 1 base; unmatched bases: 1.

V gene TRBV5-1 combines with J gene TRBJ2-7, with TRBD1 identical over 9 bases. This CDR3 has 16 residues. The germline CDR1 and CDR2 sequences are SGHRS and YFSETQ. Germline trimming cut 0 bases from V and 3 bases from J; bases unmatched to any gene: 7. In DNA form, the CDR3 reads TGCGCCAGCAGCTTGGACGACGGACAGGGGCACTACGAGCAGTACTTC. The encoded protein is CASSLDDGQGHYEQYF.

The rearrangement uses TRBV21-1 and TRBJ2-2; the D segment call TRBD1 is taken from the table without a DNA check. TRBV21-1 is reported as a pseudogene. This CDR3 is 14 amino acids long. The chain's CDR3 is CAGRRAGDTGELFF. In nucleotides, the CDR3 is TGTGCCGGGAGAAGGGCAGGGGACACCGGGGAGCTGTTTTTT.

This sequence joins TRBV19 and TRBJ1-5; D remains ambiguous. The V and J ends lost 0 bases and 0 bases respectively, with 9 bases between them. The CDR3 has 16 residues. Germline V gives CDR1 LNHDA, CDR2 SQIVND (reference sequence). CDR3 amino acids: CASSIDQDYSNQPQHF. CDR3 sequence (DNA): TGTGCCAGTAGTATAGATCAGGACTATAGCAATCAGCCCCAGCATTTT.

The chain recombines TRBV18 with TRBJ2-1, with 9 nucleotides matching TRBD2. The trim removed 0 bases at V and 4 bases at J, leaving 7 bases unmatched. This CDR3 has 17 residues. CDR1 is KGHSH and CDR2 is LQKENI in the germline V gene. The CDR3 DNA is TGTGCCAGCTCACCACCGGCTAGCGGGAAGTTTTACAATGAGCAGTTCTTC. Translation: CASSPPASGKFYNEQFF. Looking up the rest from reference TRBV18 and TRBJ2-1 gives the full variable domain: NAGVMQNPRHLVRRRGQEARLRCSPMKGHSHVYWYRQLPEEGLKFMVYLQKENIIDESGMPKERFSAEFPKEGPSILRIQQVVRGDSAAYFCASSPPASGKFYNEQFFGPGTRLTVL.

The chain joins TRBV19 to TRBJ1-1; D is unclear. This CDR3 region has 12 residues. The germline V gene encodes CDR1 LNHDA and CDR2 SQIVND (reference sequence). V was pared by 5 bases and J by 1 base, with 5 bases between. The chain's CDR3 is CASSLRNTEAFF. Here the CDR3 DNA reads TGTGCCAGTAGTCTGAGGAACACTGAAGCTTTCTTT.

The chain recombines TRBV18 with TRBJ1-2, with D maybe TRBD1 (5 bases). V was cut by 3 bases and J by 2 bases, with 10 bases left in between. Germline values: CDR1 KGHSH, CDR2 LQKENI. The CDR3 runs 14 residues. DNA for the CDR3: TGTGCCAGCTCACCTTCGCGGGACAACTATGGCTACACCTTC. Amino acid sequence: CASSPSRDNYGYTF. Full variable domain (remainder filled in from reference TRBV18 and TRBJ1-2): NAGVMQNPRHLVRRRGQEARLRCSPMKGHSHVYWYRQLPEEGLKFMVYLQKENIIDESGMPKERFSAEFPKEGPSILRIQQVVRGDSAAYFCASSPSRDNYGYTFGSGTRLTVV.

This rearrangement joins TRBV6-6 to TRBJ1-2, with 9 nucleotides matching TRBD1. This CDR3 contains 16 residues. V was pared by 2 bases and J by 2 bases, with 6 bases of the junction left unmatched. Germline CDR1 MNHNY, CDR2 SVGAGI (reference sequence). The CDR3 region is CASSYGADRGNYGYTF. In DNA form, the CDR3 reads TGTGCCAGCAGTTACGGAGCGGACAGGGGCAACTATGGCTACACCTTC.

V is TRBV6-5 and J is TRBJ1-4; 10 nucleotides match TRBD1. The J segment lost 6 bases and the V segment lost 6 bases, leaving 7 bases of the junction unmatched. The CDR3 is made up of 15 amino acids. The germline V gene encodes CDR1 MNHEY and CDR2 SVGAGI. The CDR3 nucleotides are TGTGCCAGCAGAATGACAGGGGGCTTACATGAAAAACTGTTTTTT. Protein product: CASRMTGGLHEKLFF.

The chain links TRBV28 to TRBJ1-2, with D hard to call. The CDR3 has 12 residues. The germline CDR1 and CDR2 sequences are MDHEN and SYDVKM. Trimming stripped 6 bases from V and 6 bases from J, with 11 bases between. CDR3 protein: CASRIQVDGYTF. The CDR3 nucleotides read TGTGCCAGCAGAATCCAGGTGGATGGCTACACCTTC.

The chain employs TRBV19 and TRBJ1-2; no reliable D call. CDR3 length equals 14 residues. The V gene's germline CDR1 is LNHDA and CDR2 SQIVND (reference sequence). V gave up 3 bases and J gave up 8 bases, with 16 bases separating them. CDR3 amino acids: CASSIEGQVGGYTF. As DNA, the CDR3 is TGTGCCAGTAGTATTGAAGGTCAGGTAGGCGGCTACACCTTC.

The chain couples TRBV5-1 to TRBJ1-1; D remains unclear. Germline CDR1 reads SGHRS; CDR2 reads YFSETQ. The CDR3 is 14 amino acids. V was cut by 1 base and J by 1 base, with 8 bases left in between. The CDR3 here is CASSLSWANTEAFF. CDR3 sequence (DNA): TGCGCCAGCAGCTTGAGCTGGGCGAACACTGAAGCTTTCTTT.

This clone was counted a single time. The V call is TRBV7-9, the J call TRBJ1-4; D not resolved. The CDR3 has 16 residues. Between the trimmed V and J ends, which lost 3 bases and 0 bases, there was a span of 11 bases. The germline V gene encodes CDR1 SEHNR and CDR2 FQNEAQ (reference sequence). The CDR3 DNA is TGTGCCAGCAGCTTGGAGCAAAGCGCAACTAATGAAAAACTGTTTTTT. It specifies CASSLEQSATNEKLFF.

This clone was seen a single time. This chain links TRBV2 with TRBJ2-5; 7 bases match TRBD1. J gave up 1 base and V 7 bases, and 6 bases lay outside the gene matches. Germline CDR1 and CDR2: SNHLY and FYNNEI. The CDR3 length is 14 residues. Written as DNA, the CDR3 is TGTGCCAGCATTCGGACAGGTATCCAAGAGACCCAGTACTTC. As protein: CASIRTGIQETQYF.